Detailed here is one T cell receptor beta chain. Its antigen is unknown. TCRdb reworked the 5' RACE reads into one entry per CDR3 protein, no DNA. The sample is made up of some 120,000 distinct CDR3 sequences, and the top ten hold about 18% of it. The data derive from a study of T cells expressing NK-cell markers. General study results and limits: Expanded NKG2C+ T cell clones were not confirmed as HCMV-specific.

Germline-derived CDR1 and CDR2 are DFQATT and SNEGSKA (reference sequence). This CDR3 region has 16 residues. The chain uses TRBV20-1 and TRBJ2-2; with no DNA, the TCRdb D assignment of TRBD2 cannot be verified. Sequenced sample: blood T cells: a sorted CD56 or NKG2C T cell subset, CD4+ or CD8+ T cells, or bulk PBMC T cells (not recorded which). This TCR derives from a woman aged 18 to 75 in good health. CDR3 sequence: CSARGLAGRNTGELFF.